The present TCR beta chain was sequenced within a study of T cells in Graves' hyperthyroidism and ophthalmopathy. Whole-study results and caveats: In the analysis, a 13 V-J model separated ophthalmopathy from stable hyperthyroidism.

The TCR beta CDR3 regions underwent amplification using RNA transcripts as the source. During a first-round RT-PCR of the TCR CDR3, the HTBI primer set was used. TCRdb fed the multiplex PCR reads into MiXCR, producing one record per CDR3 protein. The data hold around 620,000 distinct CDR3 sequences, with roughly 15% observed a single time. With a duration under 2 months, the hyperthyroidism was newly diagnosed in patients aged 18 to 65. There are many counts of this clonotype. Its cognate antigen is unknown. CDR3 length: 14 amino acids. V trimming: 5 bases; J trimming: 8 bases; junction bases outside the gene matches: 8.

J is TRBJ2-1 and V is TRBV12-3 or TRBV12-4; TRBD2 aligns across 8 bases. Sample: blood. This TCR was recovered from a woman aged 25 to 39 with Graves' hyperthyroidism. The CDR3 DNA follows: TGTGCCAGCAGTCCCCGAAGCGGGAGCGATGAGCAGTTCTTC. It codes for CASSPRSGSDEQFF.